These 29 T cell receptor beta chains came from one sample sequenced in a study of neoadjuvant anti-PD-1 for oral cavity cancer. Sequencing used immunoSEQ multiplex PCR; TCRdb keeps in-frame clones, though not all of them. The sample has some 9,400 clones, roughly 67% seen once. Documented time point: after neoadjuvant nivolumab, at surgical resection. Sequencing used PBMCs, obtained after nivolumab (anti-PD-1) treatment. The receptors shown here come from a person aged 40-85 years with oral cavity squamous cell carcinoma.

The chain joins TRBV7-2 to TRBJ1-1; no definite D call. CDR1 SGHTA and CDR2 FQGNSA come from the germline V gene. Deletions cut 6 bases from V and 2 bases from J, with 10 bases between. The CDR3 loop spans 13 amino acids. In nucleotides, the CDR3 is TGTGCCAGCAGTACGGGCCCTAACACTGAAGCTTTCTTT. Its protein is CASSTGPNTEAFF.

This clone was seen once. The chain has TRBV7-9 and TRBJ1-1, with D perhaps matching TRBD1 (5 bases). V was shortened by 5 bases and J by 6 bases, with 13 bases between the two germline ends. The V gene's germline CDR1 is SEHNR and CDR2 FQNEAQ (reference sequence). The CDR3 is 13 residues long. CDR3 nucleotide sequence: TGTGCCAGCAGCCCCTCAGGGCAGGCTGAAGCTTTCTTT. Protein product: CASSPSGQAEAFF.

This chain joins TRBV7-6 and TRBJ2-1, with 9 bases matching TRBD2. The CDR3 covers 17 residues. V shed 8 bases, J shed 3 bases, and the junction held 14 bases outside the gene matches. The V gene's germline CDR1 is SGHVS and CDR2 FNYEAQ. The CDR3 loop reads CASSPQARLAVYNEQFF. The CDR3 bases are TGTGCCAGCTCACCCCAGGCTCGACTAGCGGTCTACAATGAGCAGTTCTTC.

V and J are TRBV2 and TRBJ2-2; D might be TRBD1 or TRBD2, each matching 5 bases. The CDR3 runs 13 residues. Deletions cut 4 bases from V and 5 bases from J, with 8 bases between. CDR1 is SNHLY and CDR2 is FYNNEI in the germline V gene. In DNA, the CDR3 is TGTGCCAGCAGTGGGGGGAGAACCGGGGAGCTGTTTTTT. Amino acid sequence: CASSGGRTGELFF.

The chain joins TRBV2 to TRBJ2-7, with D perhaps TRBD2 (7 bases). This CDR3 has 14 residues. Per germline, CDR1 SNHLY and CDR2 FYNNEI. Trimming took off 6 bases at V and 6 bases at J, with 18 bases between the two ends. CDR3 sequence reads: CASSSRWGGGEQYF. The CDR3 region has the DNA TGTGCCAGCAGCTCTCGTTGGGGGGGCGGCGAGCAGTACTTC.

The V and J genes are TRBV6-1 and TRBJ1-4, with D unclear. Trimming cost V 2 bases and J 4 bases, with 11 bases left between them. The V gene's germline CDR1 is MNHNS and CDR2 SASEGT. CDR3 length: 15 amino acids. The CDR3 spells CASSEIGQVNEKLFF. In nucleotides, the CDR3 is TGTGCCAGCAGTGAAATCGGGCAGGTTAATGAAAAACTGTTTTTT.

The genes are TRBV25-1 and TRBJ2-4, with 8 bases that match TRBD1. The V gene's germline CDR1 is MGHDK and CDR2 SYGVNS. V gave up 11 bases and J gave up 5 bases; unmatched junction bases: 8. CDR3 length equals 13 residues. The CDR3 DNA reads TGTGCCTCCTTGACGACAGGGGAAAACATTCAGTACTTC. Translated, it gives CASLTTGENIQYF.

This sequence joins TRBV5-6 and TRBJ2-7, with a tentative D call TRBD2 (5 bases). Per germline, CDR1 SGHDT and CDR2 YYEEEE. The CDR3 length is 17 residues. Trimming stripped 4 bases from V and 3 bases from J, with 23 bases between. CDR3 amino acids: CASSTILAPNGYYEQYF. In DNA, the CDR3 is TGTGCCAGCAGCACAATCCTAGCTCCCAACGGGTACTACGAGCAGTACTTC.

The rearrangement links TRBV5-1 to TRBJ2-1; TRBD1 matches at 8 bases. V dropped 3 bases and J dropped 6; count of bases not matched to a gene: 8. This CDR3 has 15 amino acids. CDR1 is SGHRS and CDR2 is YFSETQ in the germline V gene. The CDR3 region has the DNA TGCGCCAGCAGCTATAAGACAGGGGCAGCCAATGAGCAGTTCTTC. Translated, it gives CASSYKTGAANEQFF.

The chain joins TRBV5-4 to TRBJ2-5; possibly TRBD1 for D (5 bases). Germline CDR1 is SGHNT and CDR2 is YYREEE (reference sequence). Between the trimmed V and J ends, which lost 0 bases and 2 bases, there was a span of 8 bases. This CDR3 has 14 residues. This CDR3 reads CASSLAAGQETQYF. CDR3 DNA sequence: TGTGCCAGCAGCTTGGCAGCAGGGCAAGAGACCCAGTACTTC.

The V and J genes are TRBV9 and TRBJ1-1; D may be TRBD1 (6 bases). Germline CDR1 and CDR2: SGDLS and YYNGEE. Trimming took 0 bases from V and 12 from J, leaving 18 bases between them. This CDR3 is 14 amino acids long. DNA of the CDR3: TGTGCCAGCAGCGTAGAGGGCCAGGGGAGGCAAACTTTCTTT. Protein: CASSVEGQGRQTFF.

Here the CDR3 DNA reads TGTGCCAGCAGTGCAAGACTGAACACCGGGGAGCTGTTTTTT. This translates into CASSARLNTGELFF. The genes are TRBV6-4 and TRBJ2-2; D is unclear. The V gene's germline CDR1 is MRHNA and CDR2 SNTAGT. V was cut by 4 bases and J by 1 base, with 7 bases left in between. This CDR3 is built from 14 residues.

This clone has only a few counts. The chain is built from TRBV19 and TRBJ1-1, with D unclear. The CDR3 sequence is 12 residues long. Germline lookup yields CDR1 LNHDA and CDR2 SQIVND (reference sequence). V was pared by 3 bases and J by 8 bases, with 10 bases between. CDR3: CASSIWDAEAFF. In DNA, the CDR3 is TGTGCCAGTAGTATTTGGGATGCGGAAGCTTTCTTT.

The chain uses TRBV6-6 and TRBJ1-1, with a weak D call TRBD1 (5 bases). This CDR3 is 14 amino acids long. Germline V gene sequence: CDR1 MNHNY, CDR2 SVGAGI (reference sequence). The V end was cut by 6 bases, the J end by 6 bases, with 17 bases between. This CDR3 reads CASSFGGFGAEAFF. The DNA for the CDR3 is TGTGCCAGCAGCTTCGGGGGGTTCGGTGCTGAAGCTTTCTTT.

The gene calls are TRBV9 and TRBJ2-7; no reliable D call. In germline, CDR1 is SGDLS, CDR2 YYNGEE. The CDR3 contains 14 residues. Trimming left V 2 bases short and J 0 bases short, with 9 bases between. The CDR3: CASSVVATSYEQYF. DNA of the CDR3: TGTGCCAGCAGCGTGGTTGCTACCTCCTACGAGCAGTACTTC.

Note on this clone: Sequence at one end of the junction differs from germline and may be a read error. V gene TRBV7-7 combines with J gene TRBJ2-5, with D perhaps TRBD1 (6 bases). Germline-derived CDR1 and CDR2 are SSHAT and FNYEAQ (reference sequence). The length of the CDR3 is 15 residues. The CDR3: CASSSSLGGGETQYF. CDR3 nucleotide sequence: TGTGCTAGCAGCTCGTCGCTTGGGGGCGGGGAGACCCAGTACTTC.

This clone was seen once. The DNA for the CDR3 is TGCGCCAGCAGCTTGGGCGACTCTGGAAACACCATATATTTT. Translation: CASSLGDSGNTIYF. V and J are TRBV5-1 and TRBJ1-3; D gene unclear. This CDR3 has 14 amino acids. From germline, CDR1 is SGHRS and CDR2 YFSETQ. Trimming removed 0 bases at V and 0 bases at J, with 4 bases between.

This chain uses TRBV29-1 with TRBJ2-7; 7 bases match TRBD1. Trimming cost V 6 bases and J 2 bases; bases outside gene matches: 10. The CDR3 has 14 amino acids. Germline loops: CDR1 SQVTM, CDR2 ANQGSEA. CDR3 DNA: TGCAGCGTCCAAGACAGGGCCGGTACCTACGAGCAGTACTTC. This sequence encodes CSVQDRAGTYEQYF.

V usage is TRBV19 and J usage is TRBJ2-1; TRBD2 aligns across 7 bases. The germline CDR1 and CDR2 sequences are LNHDA and SQIVND (reference sequence). V lost 5 bases and J lost 3; bases outside the gene matches: 4. CDR3 size: 14 residues. This CDR3 is CASSSTGGYNEQFF. In DNA, the CDR3 is TGTGCCAGTAGTTCTACGGGGGGCTACAATGAGCAGTTCTTC. The variable domain in full, with the rest retrieved from reference TRBV19 and TRBJ2-1, is DGGITQSPKYLFRKEGQNVTLSCEQNLNHDAMYWYRQDPGQGLRLIYYSQIVNDFQKGDIAEGYSVSREKKESFPLTVTSAQKNPTAFYLCASSSTGGYNEQFFGPGTRLTVL.

The rearrangement links TRBV5-1 to TRBJ2-3; no firm D call. CDR1 is SGHRS and CDR2 is YFSETQ in the germline V gene. The ends were cut back, 4 bases at V and 2 bases at J, with 11 bases in the middle. The CDR3 covers 14 residues. This chain's CDR3 is CASSPGSNTDTQYF. The CDR3 nucleotides read TGCGCCAGCAGCCCCGGGTCTAACACAGATACGCAGTATTTT.

V usage is TRBV5-4 and J usage is TRBJ2-1; weak D call: TRBD1 (6 bases). The CDR3 consists of 16 residues. The V gene's germline CDR1 is SGHNT and CDR2 YYREEE (reference sequence). Trimming cost V 0 bases and J 6 bases, with 16 bases left between them. The CDR3 DNA reads as TGTGCCAGCAGCTTGGGTGGAGGTAGGGGGATCAATGAGCAGTTCTTC. It translates to CASSLGGGRGINEQFF.

V and J are TRBV5-8 and TRBJ2-5, with 8 bases fitting TRBD1. Germline CDR1 and CDR2: SGHTS and YDEGEE. The CDR3 loop spans 15 amino acids. V lost 3 bases to trimming and J lost 3 bases; unmatched junction nucleotides: 7. The DNA for the CDR3 is TGTGCCAGCAGCTGGAGGGGGACAGGCAAAGAGACCCAGTACTTC. Encoded protein: CASSWRGTGKETQYF.

This rearrangement joins TRBV10-3 to TRBJ1-4, with D perhaps TRBD1 (6 bases). V was trimmed by 0 bases and J by 3 bases, leaving 8 bases between them. Germline CDR1 is ENHRY and CDR2 is SYGVKD. The CDR3 has 15 residues. CDR3 sequence reads: CAISESGGPNEKLFF. CDR3 bases: TGTGCCATCAGTGAGTCGGGGGGCCCTAATGAAAAACTGTTTTTT.

The chain combines TRBV7-9 with TRBJ1-1; D uncertain. This CDR3 is built from 11 residues. Germline V gene data show CDR1 as SEHNR and CDR2 as FQNEAQ (reference sequence). V lost 8 bases, J lost 4 bases, and 8 bases lay in between. CDR3 sequence: CASEMGTEAFF. CDR3 in DNA: TGTGCCAGCGAGATGGGCACTGAAGCTTTCTTT.

The chain uses TRBV29-1 and TRBJ1-1; 10 bases map to TRBD1. Per germline, CDR1 SQVTM and CDR2 ANQGSEA. Trimming at V came to 6 bases and at J to 2 bases, leaving 6 bases not matched to a gene. The CDR3 is 14 amino acids. DNA of the CDR3: TGCAGCGTGGCCCGGGACAGGGGAAACACTGAAGCTTTCTTT. Translation gives CSVARDRGNTEAFF. The full variable domain, with the rest looked up from reference TRBV29-1 and TRBJ1-1, is SAVISQKPSRDICQRGTSLTIQCQVDSQVTMMFWYRQQPGQSLTLIATANQGSEATYESGFVIDKFPISRPNLTFSTLTVSNMSPEDSSIYLCSVARDRGNTEAFFGQGTRLTVV.

Only a few counts were recorded for this clone. The chain is built from TRBV18 and TRBJ1-5; D unclear. The CDR3 is 14 residues long. CDR1 and CDR2 from the germline V gene are KGHSH and LQKENI. V lost 2 bases and J lost 5, with 10 bases in between. The CDR3 region is CASSPFGGHQPQHF. In DNA, the CDR3 is TGTGCCAGCTCACCATTTGGCGGACATCAGCCCCAGCATTTT.

This rearrangement joins TRBV25-1 to TRBJ2-2, with D possibly matching TRBD2 (6 bases). The CDR3 sequence is 15 residues long. Trimming left V 1 base short and J 6 bases short, with 12 bases between. Germline V gives CDR1 MGHDK, CDR2 SYGVNS. The CDR3 DNA reads as TGTGCCAGCAGTGAATTGTGGGGGGAGGCCGGGGAGCTGTTTTTT. Translation: CASSELWGEAGELFF.

This chain joins TRBV7-2 and TRBJ1-2, with a weak D call TRBD1 (6 bases). The CDR3 contains 14 residues. Germline CDR1 is SGHTA and CDR2 is FQGNSA. The germline V and J ends were trimmed by 4 bases and 8 bases, with 17 bases remaining between them. CDR3 sequence reads: CASSSRGGEVGYTF. The CDR3, as DNA: TGTGCCAGCAGCTCCAGGGGAGGGGAGGTCGGCTACACCTTC.

This chain joins TRBV11-2 and TRBJ2-5; D is ambiguous. Trimming pared 6 bases from V and 2 bases from J, leaving 13 bases between. Germline CDR1 and CDR2: SGHAT and FQNNGV. The CDR3 totals 14 residues. CDR3 sequence: CASRLGIRQETQYF. In DNA form, the CDR3 reads TGTGCCAGCAGGTTGGGTATACGGCAAGAGACCCAGTACTTC.